This T cell receptor (beta chain) is from a study of identical twins. The donors were all healthy and Caucasian. In TCRdb, the 5' RACE reads were re-called with MiXCR into one record per CDR3 protein. This sample has a few hundred thousand distinct CDR3 sequences, with approximately 15% found just once. Germline CDR1 is ENHRY and CDR2 is SYGVKD. This CDR3 has 14 amino acids. Trimming shortened V by 7 bases and J by 1 base, and 10 bases separated the two germline ends. The same data also went into a second study, on yellow fever vaccine responses in identical twins.

The sequence derives from a woman under 30 in good health. The sequenced sample consisted of CD4+ T cells sorted from blood. The chain joins TRBV10-3 to TRBJ2-2; D possibly corresponds to TRBD1 (5 bases). DNA of the CDR3: TGTGCCATCACTATCACAGGGAACACCGGGGAGCTGTTTTTT. Encoded protein: CAITITGNTGELFF.